A selection of T cell receptor beta chains follows, all from one sample in a study of graft-versus-host responses after intestinal transplantation. Sequenced by immunoSEQ multiplex PCR; TCRdb stores in-frame clones only, minus some. Counted here are 100,000 or so clones, more than 85% occurring once; the ten biggest clones make up roughly 1%. These receptors' targets are unknown. Sequenced here: unstimulated CD4+ T cells sorted from spleen or lymph node cells, sampled before transplant. Every receptor here comes from a human donor who was the organ donor for an intestinal transplant. CDR3s include the opening cysteine and the closing phenylalanine or tryptophan. The order of the fields is CDR3 protein, CDR3 DNA, J gene, clone size, V gene, D gene. D genes are given only for firm matches. Only part of the rows carry a size: once, few, many, or a class if the clone is expanded.

cdr3_aa: CASSSGRNSGNTIYF
cdr3_nt: TGCGCCAGCAGCTCGGGACGGAACTCTGGAAACACCATATATTTT
j_call: TRBJ1-3
clone_size: few
v_call: TRBV5-1
d_call: NA

cdr3_aa: CASSLQGQADTQYF
cdr3_nt: TGTGCCAGCAGCTTGCAGGGGCAAGCAGATACGCAGTATTTT
j_call: TRBJ2-3
clone_size: NA
v_call: TRBV5-6
d_call: NA

cdr3_aa: CASSLGGSSYNEQFF
cdr3_nt: TGTGCCAGCAGTCTCGGGGGGAGCTCCTACAATGAGCAGTTCTTC
j_call: TRBJ2-1
clone_size: NA
v_call: TRBV27
d_call: TRBD2

cdr3_aa: CASSLAGGLEGANVLTF
cdr3_nt: TGTGCCAGCAGCTTAGCGGGGGGACTTGAGGGGGCCAACGTCCTGACTTTC
j_call: TRBJ2-6
clone_size: NA
v_call: TRBV7-9
d_call: NA

cdr3_aa: CASRKTGNRQPQHF
cdr3_nt: TGTGCCAGCAGAAAAACAGGAAATCGTCAGCCCCAGCATTTT
j_call: TRBJ1-5
clone_size: NA
v_call: TRBV6-1
d_call: NA

cdr3_aa: CAISAGGYNEQFF
cdr3_nt: TGTGCCATCAGTGCGGGGGGATACAATGAGCAGTTCTTC
j_call: TRBJ2-1
clone_size: few
v_call: TRBV10-3
d_call: TRBD2

cdr3_aa: CASSPPGVQGPQPQHF
cdr3_nt: TGTGCCAGCTCACCACCGGGGGTTCAGGGACCACAGCCCCAGCATTTT
j_call: TRBJ1-5
clone_size: few
v_call: TRBV18
d_call: NA

cdr3_aa: CASSLVQGAAKNIQYF
cdr3_nt: TGTGCCAGCAGCTTGGTGCAGGGGGCGGCCAAAAACATTCAGTACTTC
j_call: TRBJ2-4
clone_size: NA
v_call: TRBV5-4
d_call: TRBD1

cdr3_aa: CASRVTGGGYEQYF
cdr3_nt: TGTGCCAGTAGAGTTACAGGAGGCGGCTACGAGCAGTACTTC
j_call: TRBJ2-7
clone_size: NA
v_call: TRBV19
d_call: NA

cdr3_aa: CASSLASDRGNTIYF
cdr3_nt: TGCGCCAGCAGCTTGGCGTCAGATCGTGGAAACACCATATATTTT
j_call: TRBJ1-3
clone_size: NA
v_call: TRBV5-1
d_call: NA

cdr3_aa: CASRGSIGVLNGNTIYF
cdr3_nt: TGTGCCAGCAGGGGGTCGATAGGGGTTTTAAACGGAAACACCATATATTTT
j_call: TRBJ1-3
clone_size: NA
v_call: TRBV28
d_call: NA